This TCR beta chain was sequenced in a study of T cells after yellow fever vaccination. CDR1 SGHVS and CDR2 FNYEAQ come from the germline V gene. The CDR3 is 16 residues long. V shed 2 bases and J shed 6 bases, with 17 bases lying between them. TCR cDNA was made by 5'RACE template switching, adding a universal primer site and UMIs. MiXCR, applied by TCRdb to the 5' RACE reads, yields one record per CDR3 protein. The sample has some 500,000 distinct CDR3 sequences; roughly 12% are singletons. The chain combines TRBV7-6 with TRBJ2-1; possible D gene TRBD1, 5 bases. Specimen: PBMCs, collected on the day of the yellow fever booster vaccination. This TCR was sampled from a man aged 30-40 years who received the YFV17D yellow fever vaccine. CDR3 region: CASSLNPGARVNEQFF. The CDR3 DNA sequence: TGTGCCAGCAGCTTAAATCCGGGTGCCAGGGTCAATGAGCAGTTCTTC.